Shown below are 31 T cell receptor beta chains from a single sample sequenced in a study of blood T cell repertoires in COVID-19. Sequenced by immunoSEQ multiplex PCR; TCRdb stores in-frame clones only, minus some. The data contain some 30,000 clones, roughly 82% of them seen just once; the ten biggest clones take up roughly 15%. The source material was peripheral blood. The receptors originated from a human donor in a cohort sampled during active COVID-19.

The CDR3 nucleotides read TGTGCCAGTAGTCTGTTTTTGGGGGGTGGACAGCCCCAGCATTTT. As protein: CASSLFLGGGQPQHF. This chain links TRBV19 with TRBJ1-5, with a weak D call TRBD1 (5 bases). Per the germline V gene, CDR1 is LNHDA and CDR2 is SQIVND (reference sequence). Deletions cut 5 bases from V and 7 bases from J, with 18 bases between. The CDR3 contains 15 residues.

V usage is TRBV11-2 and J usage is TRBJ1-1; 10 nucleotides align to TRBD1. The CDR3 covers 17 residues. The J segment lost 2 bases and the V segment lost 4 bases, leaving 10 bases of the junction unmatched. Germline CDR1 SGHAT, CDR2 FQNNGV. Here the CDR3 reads CASSWNRQGAGNTEAFF. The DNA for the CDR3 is TGTGCCAGCAGCTGGAACAGACAGGGGGCCGGTAACACTGAAGCTTTCTTT.

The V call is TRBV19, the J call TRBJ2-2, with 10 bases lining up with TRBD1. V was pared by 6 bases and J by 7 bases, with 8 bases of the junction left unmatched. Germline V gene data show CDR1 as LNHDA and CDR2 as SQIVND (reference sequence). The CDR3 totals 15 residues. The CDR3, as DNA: TGTGCCAGTAGCGCCAGGGGACAGGGGTTCGGGGAGCTGTTTTTT. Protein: CASSARGQGFGELFF.

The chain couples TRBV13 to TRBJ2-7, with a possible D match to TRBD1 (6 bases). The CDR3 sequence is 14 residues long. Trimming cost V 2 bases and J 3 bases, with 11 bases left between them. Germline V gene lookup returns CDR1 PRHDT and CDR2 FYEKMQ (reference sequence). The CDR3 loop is CASSLRTAYYEQYF. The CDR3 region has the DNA TGTGCCAGCAGCTTACGGACAGCCTACTACGAGCAGTACTTC.

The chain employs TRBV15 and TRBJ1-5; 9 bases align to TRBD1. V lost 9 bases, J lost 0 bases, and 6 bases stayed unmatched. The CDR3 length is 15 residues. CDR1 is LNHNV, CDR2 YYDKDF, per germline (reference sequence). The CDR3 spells CATSDRGNSNQPQHF. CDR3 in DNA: TGTGCCACAAGCGACAGGGGGAATAGCAATCAGCCCCAGCATTTT. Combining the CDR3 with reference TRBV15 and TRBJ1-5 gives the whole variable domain DAMVIQNPRYQVTQFGKPVTLSCSQTLNHNVMYWYQQKSSQAPKLLFHYYDKDFNNEADTPDNFQSRRPNTSFCFLDIRSPGLGDTAMYLCATSDRGNSNQPQHFGDGTRLSIL.

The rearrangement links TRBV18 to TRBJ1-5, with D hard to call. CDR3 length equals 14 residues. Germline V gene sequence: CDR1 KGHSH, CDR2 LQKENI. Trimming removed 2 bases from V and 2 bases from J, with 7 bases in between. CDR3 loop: CASSPGLGNQPQHF. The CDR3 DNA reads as TGTGCCAGCTCACCAGGGCTGGGCAATCAGCCCCAGCATTTT.

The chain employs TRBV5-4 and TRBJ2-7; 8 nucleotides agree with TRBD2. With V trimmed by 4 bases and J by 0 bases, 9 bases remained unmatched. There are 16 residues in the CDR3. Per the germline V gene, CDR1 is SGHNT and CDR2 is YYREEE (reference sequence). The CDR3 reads CASSPGLAFSSYEQYF. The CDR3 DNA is TGTGCCAGCAGCCCAGGACTAGCTTTTAGCTCCTACGAGCAGTACTTC. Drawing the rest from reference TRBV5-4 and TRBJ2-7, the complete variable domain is ETGVTQSPTHLIKTRGQQVTLRCSSQSGHNTVSWYQQALGQGPQFIFQYYREEENGRGNFPPRFSGLQFPNYSSELNVNALELDDSALYLCASSPGLAFSSYEQYFGPGTRLTVT.

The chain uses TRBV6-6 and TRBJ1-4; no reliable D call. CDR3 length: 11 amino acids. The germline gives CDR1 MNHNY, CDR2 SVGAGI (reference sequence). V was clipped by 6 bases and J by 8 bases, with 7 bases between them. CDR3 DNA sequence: TGTGCCAGCAGCCCTAGCGAAAAACTGTTTTTT. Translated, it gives CASSPSEKLFF.

CDR3: CASSNPGQGGNEQFF. The CDR3 DNA is TGTGCCAGCAGTAATCCGGGACAGGGAGGCAATGAGCAGTTCTTC. This chain uses TRBV6-5 with TRBJ2-1, with TRBD1 matching 9 bases. This CDR3 contains 15 residues. Germline lookup yields CDR1 MNHEY and CDR2 SVGAGI. V trimming: 5 bases; J trimming: 6 bases; junction bases outside the gene matches: 8.

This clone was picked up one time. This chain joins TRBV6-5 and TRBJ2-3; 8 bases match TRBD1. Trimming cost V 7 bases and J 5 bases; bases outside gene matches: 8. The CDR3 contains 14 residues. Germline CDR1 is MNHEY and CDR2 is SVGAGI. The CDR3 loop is CASNSPRGRDTQYF. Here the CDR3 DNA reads TGTGCCAGCAACTCACCCAGGGGGCGAGATACGCAGTATTTT.

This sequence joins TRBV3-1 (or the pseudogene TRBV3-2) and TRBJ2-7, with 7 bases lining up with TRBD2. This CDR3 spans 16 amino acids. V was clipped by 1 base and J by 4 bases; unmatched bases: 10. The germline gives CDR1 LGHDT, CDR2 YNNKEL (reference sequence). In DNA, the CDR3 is TGTGCCAGCAGCCAAGTATCCCGCGGGGGTGTATACGAGCAGTACTTC. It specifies CASSQVSRGGVYEQYF.

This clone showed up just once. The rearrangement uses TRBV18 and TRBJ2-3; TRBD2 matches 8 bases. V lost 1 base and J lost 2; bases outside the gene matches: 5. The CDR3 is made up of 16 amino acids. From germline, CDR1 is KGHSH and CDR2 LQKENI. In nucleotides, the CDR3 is TGTGCCAGCTCACCACTCGGCGGGGGGTACACAGATACGCAGTATTTT. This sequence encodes CASSPLGGGYTDTQYF.

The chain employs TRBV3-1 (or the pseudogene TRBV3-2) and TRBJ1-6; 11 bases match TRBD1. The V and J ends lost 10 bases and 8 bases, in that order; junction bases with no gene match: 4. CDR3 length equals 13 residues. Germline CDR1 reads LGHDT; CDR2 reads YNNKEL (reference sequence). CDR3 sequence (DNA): TGTGCCACAAGGGGACAGGGGGATTCACCCCTCCACTTT. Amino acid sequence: CATRGQGDSPLHF.

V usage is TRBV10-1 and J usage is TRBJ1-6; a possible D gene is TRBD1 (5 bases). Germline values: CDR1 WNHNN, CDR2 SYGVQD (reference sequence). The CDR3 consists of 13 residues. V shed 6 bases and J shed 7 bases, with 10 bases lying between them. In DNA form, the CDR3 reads TGCGCCAGCAGCAGGGACTGGAATTCACCCCTCCACTTT. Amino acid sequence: CASSRDWNSPLHF.

CDR3 sequence (DNA): TGTGCCAGCGAAACGGGACAGGGAGAAAAACTGTTTTTT. Its translation is CASETGQGEKLFF. The gene calls are TRBV28 and TRBJ1-4; 9 positions match TRBD1. CDR3 size: 13 residues. Germline-derived CDR1 and CDR2 are MDHEN and SYDVKM. V shed 8 bases, J shed 8 bases, and the junction held 6 bases outside the gene matches.

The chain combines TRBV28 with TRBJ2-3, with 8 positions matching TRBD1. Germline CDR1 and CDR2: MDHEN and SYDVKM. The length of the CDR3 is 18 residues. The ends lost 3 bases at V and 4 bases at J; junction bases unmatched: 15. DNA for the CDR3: TGTGCCAGCAGTTTGTTGTTCGAAGGTCAGGGGGCGGCAGATACGCAGTATTTT. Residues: CASSLLFEGQGAADTQYF.

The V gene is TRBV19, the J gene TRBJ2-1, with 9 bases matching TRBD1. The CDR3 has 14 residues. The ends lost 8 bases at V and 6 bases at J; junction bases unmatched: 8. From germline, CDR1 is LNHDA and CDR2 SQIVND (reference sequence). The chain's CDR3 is CASGQGYGGNEQFF. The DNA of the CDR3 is TGTGCCAGTGGACAGGGGTATGGGGGCAATGAGCAGTTCTTC.

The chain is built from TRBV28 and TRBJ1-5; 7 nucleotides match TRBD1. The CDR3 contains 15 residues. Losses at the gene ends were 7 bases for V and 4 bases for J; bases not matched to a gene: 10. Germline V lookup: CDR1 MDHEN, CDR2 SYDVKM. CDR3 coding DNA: TGTGCCAGCACCCAAGGGACAGTCTCTAATCAGCCCCAGCATTTT. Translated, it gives CASTQGTVSNQPQHF.

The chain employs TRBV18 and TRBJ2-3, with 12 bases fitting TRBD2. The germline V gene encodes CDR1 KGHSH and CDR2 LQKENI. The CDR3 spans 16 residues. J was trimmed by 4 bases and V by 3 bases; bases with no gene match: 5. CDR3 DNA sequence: TGTGCCAGCTCACCGGCTAGCGGGGGGGCCTCAGATACGCAGTATTTT. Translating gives CASSPASGGASDTQYF.

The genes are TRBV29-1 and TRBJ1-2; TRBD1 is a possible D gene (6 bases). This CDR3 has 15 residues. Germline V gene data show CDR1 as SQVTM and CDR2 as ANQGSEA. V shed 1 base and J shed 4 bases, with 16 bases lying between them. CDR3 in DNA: TGCAGCGTTGAAGGCATTAGGGGGGGTGGCTATGGCTACACCTTC. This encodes CSVEGIRGGGYGYTF. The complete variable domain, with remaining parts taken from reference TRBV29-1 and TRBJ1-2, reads SAVISQKPSRDICQRGTSLTIQCQVDSQVTMMFWYRQQPGQSLTLIATANQGSEATYESGFVIDKFPISRPNLTFSTLTVSNMSPEDSSIYLCSVEGIRGGGYGYTFGSGTRLTVV.

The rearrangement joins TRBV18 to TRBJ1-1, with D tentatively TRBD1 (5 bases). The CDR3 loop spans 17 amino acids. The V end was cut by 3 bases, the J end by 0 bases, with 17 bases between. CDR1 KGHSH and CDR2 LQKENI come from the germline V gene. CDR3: CASSPTTGHSMNTEAFF. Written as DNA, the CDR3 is TGTGCCAGCTCACCCACCACCGGACACAGCATGAACACTGAAGCTTTCTTT.

CDR3 in DNA: TGCGCCAGCAGCATGGACAGGGGGCCTGTTAAAGGTGGCTACACCTTC. Translation: CASSMDRGPVKGGYTF. The gene calls are TRBV5-1 and TRBJ1-2; TRBD1 matches at 11 bases. The CDR3 contains 16 residues. Germline V gives CDR1 SGHRS, CDR2 YFSETQ. J lost 7 bases, V lost 4 bases, and 12 bases had no gene match.

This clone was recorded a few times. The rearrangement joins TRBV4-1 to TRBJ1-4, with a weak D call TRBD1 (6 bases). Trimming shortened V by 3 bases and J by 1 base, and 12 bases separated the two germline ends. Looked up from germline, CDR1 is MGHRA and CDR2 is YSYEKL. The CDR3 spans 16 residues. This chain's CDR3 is CASSHRTALTNEKLFF. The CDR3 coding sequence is TGCGCCAGCAGCCACCGGACAGCTTTAACTAATGAAAAACTGTTTTTT.

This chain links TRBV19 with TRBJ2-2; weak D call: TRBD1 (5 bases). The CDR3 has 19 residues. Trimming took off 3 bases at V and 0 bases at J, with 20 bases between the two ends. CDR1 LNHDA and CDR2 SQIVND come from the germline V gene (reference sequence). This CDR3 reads CASSIGYRRTITNTGELFF. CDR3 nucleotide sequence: TGTGCCAGTAGTATCGGTTATAGACGGACAATAACGAACACCGGGGAGCTGTTTTTT.

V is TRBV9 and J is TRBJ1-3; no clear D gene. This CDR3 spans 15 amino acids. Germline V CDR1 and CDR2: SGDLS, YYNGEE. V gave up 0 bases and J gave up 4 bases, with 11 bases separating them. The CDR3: CASSVDKGAGNTIYF. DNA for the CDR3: TGTGCCAGCAGCGTAGACAAAGGAGCAGGAAACACCATATATTTT.

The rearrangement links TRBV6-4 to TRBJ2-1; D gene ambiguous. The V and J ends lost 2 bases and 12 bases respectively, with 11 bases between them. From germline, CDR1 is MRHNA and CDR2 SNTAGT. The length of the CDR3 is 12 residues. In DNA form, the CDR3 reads TGTGCCAGCAGTGACGCTGGGCAAAGGCAGTTCTTC. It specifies CASSDAGQRQFF.

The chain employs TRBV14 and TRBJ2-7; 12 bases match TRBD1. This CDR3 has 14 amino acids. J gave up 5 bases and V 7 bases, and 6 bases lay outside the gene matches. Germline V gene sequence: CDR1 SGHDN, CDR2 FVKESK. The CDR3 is CASTDGTGGNEQYF. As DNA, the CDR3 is TGTGCCAGCACAGACGGGACAGGGGGCAACGAGCAGTACTTC.

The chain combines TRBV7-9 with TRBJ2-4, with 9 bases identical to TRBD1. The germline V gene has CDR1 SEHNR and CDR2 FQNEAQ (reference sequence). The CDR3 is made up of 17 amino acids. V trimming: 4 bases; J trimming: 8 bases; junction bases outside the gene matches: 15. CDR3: CASSYGPGQGHLDIQYF. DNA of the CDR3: TGTGCCAGCAGCTACGGGCCGGGACAGGGACATTTGGACATTCAGTACTTC. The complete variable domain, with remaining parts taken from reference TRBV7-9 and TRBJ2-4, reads DTGVSQNPRHKITKRGQNVTFRCDPISEHNRLYWYRQTLGQGPEFLTYFQNEAQLEKSRLLSDRFSAERPKGSFSTLEIQRTEQGDSAMYLCASSYGPGQGHLDIQYFGAGTRLSVL.

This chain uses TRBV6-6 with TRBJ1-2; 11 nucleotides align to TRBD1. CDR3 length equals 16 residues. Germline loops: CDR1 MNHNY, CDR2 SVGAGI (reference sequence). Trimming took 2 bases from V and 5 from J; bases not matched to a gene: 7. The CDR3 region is CASSYQGDRGGYGYTF. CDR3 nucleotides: TGTGCCAGCAGTTACCAAGGGGACAGGGGGGGATATGGCTACACCTTC.

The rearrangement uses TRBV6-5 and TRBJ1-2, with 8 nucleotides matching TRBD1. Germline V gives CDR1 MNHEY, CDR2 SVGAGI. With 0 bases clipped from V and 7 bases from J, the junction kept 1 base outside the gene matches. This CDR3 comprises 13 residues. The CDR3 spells CASSYSTGAGYTF. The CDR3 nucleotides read TGTGCCAGCAGTTACTCGACAGGGGCTGGCTACACCTTC.

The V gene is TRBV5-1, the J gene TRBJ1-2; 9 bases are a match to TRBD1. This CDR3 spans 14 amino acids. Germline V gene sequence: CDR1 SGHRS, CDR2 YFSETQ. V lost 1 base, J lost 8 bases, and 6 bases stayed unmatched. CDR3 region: CASSLLGQGGGYTF. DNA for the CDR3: TGCGCCAGCAGCTTGTTGGGACAGGGAGGAGGCTACACCTTC.